This entry is about one T cell receptor (beta chain). Its antigen is still unknown. The sample belongs to a study of cytomegalovirus exposure and HLA in healthy donors. Whole-study results and caveats: In a later analysis, across HLA loci, associated TCR counts were highest for DRB1, lowest for HLA-C. Later analysis found that TCR beta chains associated with HLA were more clonally expanded than other, equally common chains.

The PCR made use of 60 Vbeta and 13 Jbeta primers. This table comes from immunoSEQ multiplex PCR, and its TCRdb copy is limited to in-frame clones, with some not included. Of 150,000 to 200,000 clones listed, roughly 73% are singletons. The CDR3 runs 16 residues. CDR1 and CDR2 (germline): SQVTM, ANQGSEA. The V gene lost 3 bases and the J gene lost 0 bases, with 15 bases spanning the gap. The TCR originated in a woman in her thirties or forties in good health and CMV-seropositive. The J gene is TRBJ2-1, the V gene TRBV29-1; the D gene is possibly TRBD2 (6 bases). The sequencing sample was made of PBMCs. The CDR3 DNA follows: TGCAGCGTTGATCTGGACTATCCATACTCCTACAATGAGCAGTTCTTC. Translating it yields CSVDLDYPYSYNEQFF.